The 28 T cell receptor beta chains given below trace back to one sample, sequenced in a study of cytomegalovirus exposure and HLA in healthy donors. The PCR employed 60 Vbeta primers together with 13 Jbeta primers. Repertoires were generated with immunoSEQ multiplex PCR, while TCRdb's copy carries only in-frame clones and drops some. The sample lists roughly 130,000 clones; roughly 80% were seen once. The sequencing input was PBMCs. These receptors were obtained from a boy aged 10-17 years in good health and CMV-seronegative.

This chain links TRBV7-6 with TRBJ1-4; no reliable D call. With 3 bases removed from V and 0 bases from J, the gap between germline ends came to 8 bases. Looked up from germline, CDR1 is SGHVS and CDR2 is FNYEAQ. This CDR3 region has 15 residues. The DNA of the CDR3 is TGTGCCAGCAGCTTTGGGGAGGCAACTAATGAAAAACTGTTTTTT. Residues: CASSFGEATNEKLFF.

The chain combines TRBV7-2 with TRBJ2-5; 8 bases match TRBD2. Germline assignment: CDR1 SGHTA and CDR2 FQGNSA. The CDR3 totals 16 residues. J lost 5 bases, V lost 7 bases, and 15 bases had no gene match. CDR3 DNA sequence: TGTGCCAGCACCACCCCGGGGGCGGGAGGCCGGGAGACCCAGTACTTC. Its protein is CASTTPGAGGRETQYF.

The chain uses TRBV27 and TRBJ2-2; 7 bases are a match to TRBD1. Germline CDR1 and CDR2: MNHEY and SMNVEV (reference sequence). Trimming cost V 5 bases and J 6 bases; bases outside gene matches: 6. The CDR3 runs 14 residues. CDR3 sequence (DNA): TGTGCCAGCAGTCCCCTCAGGGGGTCCGGGGAGCTGTTTTTT. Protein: CASSPLRGSGELFF.

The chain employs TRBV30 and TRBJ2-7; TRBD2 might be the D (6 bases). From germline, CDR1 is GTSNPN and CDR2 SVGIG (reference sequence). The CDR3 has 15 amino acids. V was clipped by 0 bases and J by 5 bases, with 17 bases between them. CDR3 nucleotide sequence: TGTGCCTGGAGTGTACTAGCCGGAGGGGTCCACGAGCAGTACTTC. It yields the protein CAWSVLAGGVHEQYF.

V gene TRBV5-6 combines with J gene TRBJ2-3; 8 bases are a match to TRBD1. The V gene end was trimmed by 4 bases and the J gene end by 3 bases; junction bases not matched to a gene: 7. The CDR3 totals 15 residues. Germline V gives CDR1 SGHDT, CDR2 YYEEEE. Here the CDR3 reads CASSQTGALTDTQYF. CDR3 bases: TGTGCCAGCAGCCAGACAGGGGCTCTAACAGATACGCAGTATTTT.

The CDR3 protein is CASSVGKAGAHEQYF. CDR3 coding DNA: TGTGCCAGCAGCGTAGGTAAAGCGGGAGCCCACGAGCAGTACTTC. V and J are TRBV9 and TRBJ2-7; 8 bases agree with TRBD2. Per the germline V gene, CDR1 is SGDLS and CDR2 is YYNGEE. V was clipped by 0 bases and J by 5 bases; unmatched bases: 7. The CDR3 totals 15 residues. Full variable domain (outside the CDR3, taken from reference TRBV9 and TRBJ2-7): DSGVTQTPKHLITATGQRVTLRCSPRSGDLSVYWYQQSLDQGLQFLIQYYNGEERAKGNILERFSAQQFPDLHSELNLSSLELGDSALYFCASSVGKAGAHEQYFGPGTRLTVT.

CDR3 in amino acids: CASRGDRDSYEQYF. The CDR3 coding sequence is TGTGCCAGCAGAGGGGACAGGGACTCCTACGAGCAGTACTTC. V and J are TRBV2 and TRBJ2-7; 9 bases are shared with TRBD1. CDR1 and CDR2 from the germline V gene are SNHLY and FYNNEI. This CDR3 has 14 amino acids. After removal of 6 bases from V and 0 bases from J, the junction contained 3 bases not matched to a gene.

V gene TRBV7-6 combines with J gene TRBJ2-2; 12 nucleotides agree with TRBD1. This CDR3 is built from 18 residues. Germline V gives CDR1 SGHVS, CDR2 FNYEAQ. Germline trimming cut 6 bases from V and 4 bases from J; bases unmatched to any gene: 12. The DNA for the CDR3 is TGTGCCAGCAGTCCCGGGACAGGGGGCGCGAGGGTCACCGGGGAGCTGTTTTTT. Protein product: CASSPGTGGARVTGELFF.

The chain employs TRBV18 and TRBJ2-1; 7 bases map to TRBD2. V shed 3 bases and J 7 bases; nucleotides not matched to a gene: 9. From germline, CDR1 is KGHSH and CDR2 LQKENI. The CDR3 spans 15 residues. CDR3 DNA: TGTGCCAGCTCACCGGCTAGCGGCACTTTGAATGAGCAGTTCTTC. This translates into CASSPASGTLNEQFF.

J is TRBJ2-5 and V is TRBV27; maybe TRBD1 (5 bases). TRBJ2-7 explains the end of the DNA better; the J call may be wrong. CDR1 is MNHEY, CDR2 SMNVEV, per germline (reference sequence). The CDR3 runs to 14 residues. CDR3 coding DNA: TGTGCCAGCAGTTTAAGAAGGGGAACCTACGAGCAGTACTTC. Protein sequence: CASSLRRGTYEQYF.

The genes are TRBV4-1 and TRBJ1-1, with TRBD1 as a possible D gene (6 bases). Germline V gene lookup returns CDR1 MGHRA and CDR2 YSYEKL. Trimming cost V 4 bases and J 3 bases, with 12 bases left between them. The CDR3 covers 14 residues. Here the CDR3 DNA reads TGCGCCAGCAGCCCTATCTACAGGGACACTGAAGCTTTCTTT. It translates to CASSPIYRDTEAFF.

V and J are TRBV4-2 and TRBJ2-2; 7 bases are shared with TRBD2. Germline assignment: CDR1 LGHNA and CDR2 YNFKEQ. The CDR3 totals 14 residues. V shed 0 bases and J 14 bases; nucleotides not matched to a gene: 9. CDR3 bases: TGTGCCAGCAGCCAAGAACTGAGTGGCGGGAGACTGTTTTTT. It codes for CASSQELSGGRLFF.

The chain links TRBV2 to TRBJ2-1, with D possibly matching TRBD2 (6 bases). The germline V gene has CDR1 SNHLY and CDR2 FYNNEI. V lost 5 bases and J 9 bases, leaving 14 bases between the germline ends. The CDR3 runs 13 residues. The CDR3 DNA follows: TGTGCCAGCAGTCCAGCGCGGGACGCTGAGCAGTTCTTC. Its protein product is CASSPARDAEQFF.

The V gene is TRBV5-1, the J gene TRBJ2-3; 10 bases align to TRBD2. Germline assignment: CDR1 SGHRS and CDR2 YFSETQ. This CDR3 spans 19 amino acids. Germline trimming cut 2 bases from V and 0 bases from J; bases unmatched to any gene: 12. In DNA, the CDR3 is TGCGCCAGCAGCTTAGGGGCTAGCGGGAGAGGGTGGAGCACAGATACGCAGTATTTT. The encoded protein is CASSLGASGRGWSTDTQYF. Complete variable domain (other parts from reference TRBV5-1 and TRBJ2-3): KAGVTQTPRYLIKTRGQQVTLSCSPISGHRSVSWYQQTPGQGLQFLFEYFSETQRNKGNFPGRFSGRQFSNSRSEMNVSTLELGDSALYLCASSLGASGRGWSTDTQYFGPGTRLTVL.

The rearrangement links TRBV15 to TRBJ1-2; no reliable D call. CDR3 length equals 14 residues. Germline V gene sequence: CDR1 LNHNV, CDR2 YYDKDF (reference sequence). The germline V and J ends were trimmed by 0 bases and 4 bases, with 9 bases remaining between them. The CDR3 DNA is TGTGCCACCAGCAGAGATCTTGAGGGCTATGGCTACACCTTC. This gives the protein CATSRDLEGYGYTF. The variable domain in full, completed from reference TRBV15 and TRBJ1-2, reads DAMVIQNPRYQVTQFGKPVTLSCSQTLNHNVMYWYQQKSSQAPKLLFHYYDKDFNNEADTPDNFQSRRPNTSFCFLDIRSPGLGDTAMYLCATSRDLEGYGYTFGSGTRLTVV.

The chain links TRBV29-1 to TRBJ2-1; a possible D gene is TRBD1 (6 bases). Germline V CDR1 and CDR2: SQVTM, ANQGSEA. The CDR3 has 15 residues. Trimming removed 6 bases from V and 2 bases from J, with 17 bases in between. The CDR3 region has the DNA TGCAGCGTGCCCAAGACAGGATTGCCCTACAATGAGCAGTTCTTC. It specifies CSVPKTGLPYNEQFF.

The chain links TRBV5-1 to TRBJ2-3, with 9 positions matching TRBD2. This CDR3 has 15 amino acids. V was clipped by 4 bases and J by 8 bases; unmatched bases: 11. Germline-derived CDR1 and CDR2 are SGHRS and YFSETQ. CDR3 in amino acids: CASSTLAGEGGTQYF. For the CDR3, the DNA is TGCGCCAGCAGCACCTTAGCGGGAGAAGGGGGTACGCAGTATTTT.

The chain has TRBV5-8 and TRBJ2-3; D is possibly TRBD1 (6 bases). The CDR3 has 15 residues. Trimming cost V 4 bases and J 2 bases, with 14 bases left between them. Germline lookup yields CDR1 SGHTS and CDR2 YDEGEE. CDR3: CASSKNRAPTDTQYF. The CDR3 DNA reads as TGTGCCAGCAGCAAGAACAGGGCCCCCACAGATACGCAGTATTTT.

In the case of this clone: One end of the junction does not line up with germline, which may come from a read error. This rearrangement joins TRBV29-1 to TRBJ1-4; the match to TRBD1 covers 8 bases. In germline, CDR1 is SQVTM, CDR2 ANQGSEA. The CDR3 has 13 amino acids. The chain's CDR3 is CTVRQGTNEKLFF. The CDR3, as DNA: TGCACCGTTCGACAGGGGACTAATGAAAAACTGTTTTTT.

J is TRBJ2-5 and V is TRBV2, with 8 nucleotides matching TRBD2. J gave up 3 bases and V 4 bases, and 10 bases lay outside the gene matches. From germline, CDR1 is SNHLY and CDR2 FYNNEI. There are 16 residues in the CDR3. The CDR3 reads CASSGLVAGKEETQYF. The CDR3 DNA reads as TGTGCCAGCAGTGGACTTGTAGCGGGGAAGGAAGAGACCCAGTACTTC.

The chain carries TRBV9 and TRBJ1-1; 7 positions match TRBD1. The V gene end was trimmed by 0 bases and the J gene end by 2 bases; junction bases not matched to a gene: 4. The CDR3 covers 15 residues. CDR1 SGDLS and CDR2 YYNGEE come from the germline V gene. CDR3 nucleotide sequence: TGTGCCAGCAGCGTAGGACAGGGCGATAACACTGAAGCTTTCTTT. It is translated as CASSVGQGDNTEAFF.

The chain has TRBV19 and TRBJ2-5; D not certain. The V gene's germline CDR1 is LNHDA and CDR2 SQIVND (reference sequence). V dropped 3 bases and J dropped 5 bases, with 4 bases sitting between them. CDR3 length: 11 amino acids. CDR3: CASSIRETQYF. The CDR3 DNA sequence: TGTGCCAGTAGTATTCGGGAGACCCAGTACTTC.

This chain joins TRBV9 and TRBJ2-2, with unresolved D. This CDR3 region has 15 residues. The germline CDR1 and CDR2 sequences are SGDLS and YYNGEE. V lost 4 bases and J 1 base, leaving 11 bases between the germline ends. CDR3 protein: CASSPWPENTGELFF. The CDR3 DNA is TGTGCCAGCAGCCCCTGGCCAGAGAACACCGGGGAGCTGTTTTTT.

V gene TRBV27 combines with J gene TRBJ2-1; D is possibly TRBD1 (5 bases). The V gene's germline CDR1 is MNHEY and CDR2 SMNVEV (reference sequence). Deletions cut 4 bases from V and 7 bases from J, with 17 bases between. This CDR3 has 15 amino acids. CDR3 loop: CASSSDYRQLNEQFF. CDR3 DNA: TGTGCCAGCAGTTCCGATTACAGGCAGTTGAATGAGCAGTTCTTC.

The DNA of the CDR3 is TGCGCCAGCACTAGCGGGAAGGATACGCAGTATTTT. Its protein product is CASTSGKDTQYF. The genes are TRBV10-1 and TRBJ2-3, with 9 bases that match TRBD2. From germline, CDR1 is WNHNN and CDR2 SYGVQD (reference sequence). The junction had 2 bases not matched to a gene; V was cut back by 7 bases and J by 6 bases. This CDR3 region has 12 residues.

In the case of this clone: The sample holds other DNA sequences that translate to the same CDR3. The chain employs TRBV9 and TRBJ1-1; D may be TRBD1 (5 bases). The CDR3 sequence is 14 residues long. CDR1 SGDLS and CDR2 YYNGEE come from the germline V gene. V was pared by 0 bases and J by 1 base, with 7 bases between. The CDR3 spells CASSVDGGNTEAFF. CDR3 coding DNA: TGTGCCAGCAGCGTAGACGGGGGGAACACTGAAGCTTTCTTT.

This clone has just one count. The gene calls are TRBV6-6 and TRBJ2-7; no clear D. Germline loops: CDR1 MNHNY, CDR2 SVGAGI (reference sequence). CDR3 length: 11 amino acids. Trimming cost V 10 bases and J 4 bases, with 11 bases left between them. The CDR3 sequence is CATTAAYEQYF. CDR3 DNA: TGTGCCACCACTGCGGCTTACGAGCAGTACTTC.

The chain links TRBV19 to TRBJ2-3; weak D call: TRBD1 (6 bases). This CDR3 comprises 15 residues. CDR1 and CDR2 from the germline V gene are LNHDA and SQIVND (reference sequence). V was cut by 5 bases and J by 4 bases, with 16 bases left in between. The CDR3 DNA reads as TGTGCCAGTAGTTTCCTCCAAGGGGGAGCAGATACGCAGTATTTT. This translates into CASSFLQGGADTQYF.